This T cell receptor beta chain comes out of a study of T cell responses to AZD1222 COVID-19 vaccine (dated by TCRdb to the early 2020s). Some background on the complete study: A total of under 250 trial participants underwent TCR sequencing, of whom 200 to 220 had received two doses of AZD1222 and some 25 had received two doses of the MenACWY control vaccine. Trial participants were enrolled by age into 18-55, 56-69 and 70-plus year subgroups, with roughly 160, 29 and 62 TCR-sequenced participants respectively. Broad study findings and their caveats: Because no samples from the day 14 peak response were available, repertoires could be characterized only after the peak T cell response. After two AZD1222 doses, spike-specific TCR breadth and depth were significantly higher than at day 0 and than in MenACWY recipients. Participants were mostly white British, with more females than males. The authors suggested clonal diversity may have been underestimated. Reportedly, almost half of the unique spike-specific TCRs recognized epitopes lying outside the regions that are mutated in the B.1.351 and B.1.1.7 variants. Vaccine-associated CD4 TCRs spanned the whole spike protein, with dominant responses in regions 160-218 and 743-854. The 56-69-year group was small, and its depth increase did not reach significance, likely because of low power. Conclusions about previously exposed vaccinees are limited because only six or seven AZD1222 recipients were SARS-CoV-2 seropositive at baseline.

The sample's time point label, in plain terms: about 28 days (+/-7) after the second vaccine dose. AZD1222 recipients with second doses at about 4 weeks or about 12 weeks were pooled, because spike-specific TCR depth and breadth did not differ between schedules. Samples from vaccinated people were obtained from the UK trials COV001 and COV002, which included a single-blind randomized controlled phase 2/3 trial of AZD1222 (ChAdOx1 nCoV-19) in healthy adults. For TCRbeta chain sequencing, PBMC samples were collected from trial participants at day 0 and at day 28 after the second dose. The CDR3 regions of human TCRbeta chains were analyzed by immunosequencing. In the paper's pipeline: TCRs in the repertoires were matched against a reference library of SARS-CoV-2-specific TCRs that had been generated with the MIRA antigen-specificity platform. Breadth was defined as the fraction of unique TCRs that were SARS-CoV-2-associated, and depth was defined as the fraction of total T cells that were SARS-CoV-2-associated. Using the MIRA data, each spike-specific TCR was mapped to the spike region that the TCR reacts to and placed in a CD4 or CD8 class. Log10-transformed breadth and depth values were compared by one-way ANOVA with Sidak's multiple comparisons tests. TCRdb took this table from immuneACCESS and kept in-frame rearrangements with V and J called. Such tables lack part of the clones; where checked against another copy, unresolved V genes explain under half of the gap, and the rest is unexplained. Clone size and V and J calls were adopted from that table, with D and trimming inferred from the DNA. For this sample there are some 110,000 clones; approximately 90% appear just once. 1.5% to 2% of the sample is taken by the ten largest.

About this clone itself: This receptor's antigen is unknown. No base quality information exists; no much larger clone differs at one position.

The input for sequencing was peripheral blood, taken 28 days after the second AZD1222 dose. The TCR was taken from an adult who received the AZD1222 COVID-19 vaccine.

The base sequence is TGTGCCAGTAGTTGGGACAGGGGGAGAGACGAGCAGTACTTC. Its amino acids are CASSWDRGRDEQYF. This chain joins TRBV19 to TRBJ2-7; 11 nucleotides in the junction match TRBD1. For CDR1 and CDR2, the germline V gene (reference sequence) lists LNHDA and SQIVND. Including cysteine and phenylalanine, the CDR3 has 14 amino acids. Only the CDR3 DNA is retained, 42 bases long and in frame from the first base. Germline trimming: 5 bases from V, 5 bases from J; junction bases outside gene matches: 5.